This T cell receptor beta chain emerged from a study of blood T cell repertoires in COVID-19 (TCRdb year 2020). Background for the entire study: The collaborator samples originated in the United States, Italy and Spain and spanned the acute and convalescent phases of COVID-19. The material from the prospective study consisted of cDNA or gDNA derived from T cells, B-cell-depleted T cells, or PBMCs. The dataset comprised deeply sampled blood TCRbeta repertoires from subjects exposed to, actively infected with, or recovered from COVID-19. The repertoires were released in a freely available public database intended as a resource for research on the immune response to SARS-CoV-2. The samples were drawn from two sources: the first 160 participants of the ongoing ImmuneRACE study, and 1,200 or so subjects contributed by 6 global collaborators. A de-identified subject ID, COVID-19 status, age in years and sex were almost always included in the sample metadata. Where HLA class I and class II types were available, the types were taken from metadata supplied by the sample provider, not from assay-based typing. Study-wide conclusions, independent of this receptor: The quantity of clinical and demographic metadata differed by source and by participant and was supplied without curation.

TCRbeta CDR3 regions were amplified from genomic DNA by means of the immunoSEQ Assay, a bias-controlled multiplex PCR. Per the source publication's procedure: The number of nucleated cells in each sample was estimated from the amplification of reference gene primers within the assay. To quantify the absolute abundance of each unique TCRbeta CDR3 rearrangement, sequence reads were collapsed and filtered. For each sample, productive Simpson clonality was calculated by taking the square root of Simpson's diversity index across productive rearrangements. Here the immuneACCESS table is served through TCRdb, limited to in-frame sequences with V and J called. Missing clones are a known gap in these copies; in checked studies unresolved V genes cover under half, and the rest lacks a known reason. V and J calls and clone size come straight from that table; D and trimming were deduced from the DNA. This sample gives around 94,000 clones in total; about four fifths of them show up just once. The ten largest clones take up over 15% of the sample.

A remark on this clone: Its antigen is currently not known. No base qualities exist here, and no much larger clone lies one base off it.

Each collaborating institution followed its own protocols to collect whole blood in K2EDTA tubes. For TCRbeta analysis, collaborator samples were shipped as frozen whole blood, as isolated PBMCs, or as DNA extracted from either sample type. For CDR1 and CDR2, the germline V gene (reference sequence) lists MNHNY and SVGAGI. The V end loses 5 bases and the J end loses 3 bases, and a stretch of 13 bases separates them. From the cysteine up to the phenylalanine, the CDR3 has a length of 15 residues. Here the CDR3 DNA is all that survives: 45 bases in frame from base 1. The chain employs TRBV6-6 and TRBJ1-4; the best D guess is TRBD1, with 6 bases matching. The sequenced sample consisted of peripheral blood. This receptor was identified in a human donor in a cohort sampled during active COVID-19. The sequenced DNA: TGTGCCAGCAGTCCCAACAGGGCCGCTAATGAAAAACTGTTTTTT. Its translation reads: CASSPNRAANEKLFF.